This record concerns one T cell receptor beta chain sequence. Its antigen is unidentified. Germline CDR1 SEHNR, CDR2 FQNEAQ (reference sequence). The CDR3 is made up of 15 amino acids. V was cut by 3 bases and J by 3 bases, with 13 bases left in between. This sample was included in a study of a mutant IDH1 vaccine in newly diagnosed glioma. Overall study: Treated patients comprised about 60% males and around 40% females, mean age 40.4 years.

General study findings and limits: Seemingly, top peripheral T cell clonotype changes bore no relation to pseudoprogression.

Time point given: week 47, end of study. What each vaccine dose contained was 300 ug of mutant IDH1 20-mer peptide, accompanied by topical imiquimod. Assay used: immunoSEQ multiplex PCR; TCRdb lists only in-frame clones, some missing. The sample records approximately 56,000 clones, less than 75% being singletons. This TCR came from a middle-aged man with glioma. Some clones in this sample may be carry-over from other donors' samples. This material consisted of peripheral blood mononuclear cells (PBMCs), taken from a glioma patient whose treatment included an IDH1 peptide vaccine. The V call is TRBV7-9, the J call TRBJ2-3, with D tentatively TRBD1 or TRBD2 (5 bases each). The CDR3 loop reads CASSFRLGETDTQYF. In DNA form, the CDR3 reads TGTGCCAGCAGCTTTAGGCTGGGGGAGACAGATACGCAGTATTTT.